The clone carrying this T cell receptor (beta chain) came up a few times. This may stem from a read error, because a much larger clone lies one nucleotide away. This record belongs to a study of T cells in Graves' hyperthyroidism and ophthalmopathy. There are 16 residues in the CDR3. V was cut by 0 bases and J by 2 bases, with 13 bases left in between. The germline CDR1 and CDR2 sequences are ENHRY and SYGVKD. Graves' hyperthyroidism showing no ophthalmopathy progression within 18 months was considered stable. Hyperthyroidism in the patients, aged 18 to 65, was newly diagnosed and under 2 months in duration. RNA transcripts were the template for amplifying TCR beta CDR3 regions. The HTBI primer set drove a first-round RT-PCR of the TCR CDR3. Using its own MiXCR run on the multiplex PCR reads, TCRdb lists one record per CDR3 protein. The data show 400,000 to 550,000 distinct CDR3 sequences, approximately 14% seen once.

The clonotype comes from a woman under 30 with Graves' hyperthyroidism. The chain employs TRBV10-3 and TRBJ1-1; a weak D match, TRBD1 (5 bases). The specimen sequenced was blood. The CDR3: CAISESRRQTNTEAFF. CDR3 sequence (DNA): TGTGCCATCAGTGAGTCCCGGAGACAGACAAACACTGAAGCTTTCTTT.